These 23 T cell receptor beta chains originate from one sample sequenced in a study of blood T cells in healthy people across ages. A sample-barcoded 5' primer and a J-beta primer mix were used in a second PCR of roughly 6 to 11 cycles. One entry per CDR3 protein, called by TCRdb with MiXCR from the 5' RACE reads. This table holds about 680,000 distinct CDR3 sequences, 49% found once. Sequencing was performed on blood. The origin of the receptors is a woman aged 60 to 75 in good health.

CDR3 DNA sequence: TGCAGTGCGGTGACAGAGCCTTCCTACGAGCAGTACTTC. As protein: CSAVTEPSYEQYF. The chain combines TRBV20-1 with TRBJ2-7, with D perhaps TRBD1 (5 bases). This CDR3 spans 13 amino acids. The V gene lost 6 bases and the J gene lost 1 base, with 13 bases spanning the gap. Germline values: CDR1 DFQATT, CDR2 SNEGSKA (reference sequence).

The chain is built from TRBV6-6 and TRBJ2-1; TRBD2 aligns across 7 bases. Germline V gene lookup returns CDR1 MNHNY and CDR2 SVGAGI (reference sequence). V trimming: 5 bases; J trimming: 3 bases; junction bases outside the gene matches: 13. The CDR3 is made up of 17 amino acids. This chain's CDR3 is CASSQEGLVAGYNEQFF. In nucleotides, the CDR3 is TGTGCCAGCAGTCAGGAGGGGTTGGTAGCGGGCTACAATGAGCAGTTCTTC.

This clonotype has only a few counts. This chain links TRBV27 with TRBJ2-1; 15 bases line up with TRBD2. CDR3 length: 16 amino acids. In germline, CDR1 is MNHEY, CDR2 SMNVEV (reference sequence). The V segment lost 4 bases and the J segment 10 bases; nucleotides outside the gene matches: 8. The CDR3 nucleotides read TGTGCCAGCAGTTCCTCCGGGACTAGCGGGAGGTGGGAGCAGTTCTTC. It encodes CASSSSGTSGRWEQFF.

The sample holds a few counts of this clonotype. The chain recombines TRBV2 with TRBJ2-1, with a weak D call TRBD1 (6 bases). Trimming removed 3 bases from V and 11 bases from J, with 8 bases in between. The V gene's germline CDR1 is SNHLY and CDR2 FYNNEI. There are 11 residues in the CDR3. The CDR3 region is CASSEGQKQFF. The CDR3 nucleotides read TGTGCCAGCAGTGAGGGACAAAAGCAGTTCTTC.

This clonotype was detected ten times or more. The J gene is TRBJ1-2, the V gene TRBV10-3; 8 bases are shared with TRBD1. The length of the CDR3 is 15 residues. V gave up 5 bases and J gave up 2 bases; unmatched junction bases: 7. The germline V gene has CDR1 ENHRY and CDR2 SYGVKD. The CDR3 DNA sequence: TGTGCCATCAGTTTTGCAGGGGGCTCCAACTATGGCTACACCTTC. It yields the protein CAISFAGGSNYGYTF.

This clonotype appeared a few times. This chain connects TRBV5-4 to TRBJ1-1; D is ambiguous. V was clipped by 3 bases and J by 7 bases, with 10 bases between them. Germline V lookup: CDR1 SGHNT, CDR2 YYREEE (reference sequence). This CDR3 region has 12 residues. For the CDR3, the DNA is TGTGCCAGCAGCTGGCCCCGGAGTGAAGCTTTCTTT. As protein: CASSWPRSEAFF. Supplemented by reference TRBV5-4 and TRBJ1-1, the full variable domain reads ETGVTQSPTHLIKTRGQQVTLRCSSQSGHNTVSWYQQALGQGPQFIFQYYREEENGRGNFPPRFSGLQFPNYSSELNVNALELDDSALYLCASSWPRSEAFFGQGTRLTVV.

This clonotype was picked up a small number of times. This rearrangement joins TRBV13 to TRBJ2-3; D gene ambiguous. Germline V lookup: CDR1 PRHDT, CDR2 FYEKMQ (reference sequence). The CDR3 has 17 amino acids. V shed 4 bases and J shed 0 bases, with 17 bases lying between them. CDR3 region: CASSSLRFWSSTDTQYF. CDR3 DNA sequence: TGTGCCAGCAGCTCTTTACGATTTTGGTCTAGCACAGATACGCAGTATTTT.

This clonotype was observed a few times. The chain recombines TRBV4-3 with TRBJ2-3, with D maybe TRBD2 (5 bases). The CDR3 runs 15 residues. Deletions cut 1 base from V and 6 bases from J, with 14 bases between. Germline lookup yields CDR1 LGHNA and CDR2 YSLEER. CDR3 coding DNA: TGCGCCAGCAGCCAAGGAGGAGGAGACGGGGATACGCAGTATTTT. Translation: CASSQGGGDGDTQYF.

This chain connects TRBV7-2 to TRBJ1-5; possible D gene TRBD1, 6 bases. Trimming took off 8 bases at V and 4 bases at J, with 12 bases between the two ends. There are 13 residues in the CDR3. CDR1 is SGHTA and CDR2 is FQGNSA in the germline V gene. The CDR3 nucleotides are TGTGCCAGCGGGAAACAGGGAAATCAGCCCCAGCATTTT. Translated: CASGKQGNQPQHF.

This clonotype was counted between two and nine times. The rearrangement links TRBV7-9 to TRBJ1-1, with 11 bases matching TRBD1. Losses at the gene ends were 5 bases for V and 10 bases for J; bases not matched to a gene: 6. This CDR3 is built from 13 residues. Germline values: CDR1 SEHNR, CDR2 FQNEAQ (reference sequence). The CDR3 nucleotides are TGTGCCAGCAGCGAATGGGACAGGGGGGGAGCTTTCTTT. This sequence encodes CASSEWDRGGAFF.

This chain links TRBV3-1 with TRBJ2-5, with D perhaps TRBD1 (6 bases). Trimming took off 2 bases at V and 11 bases at J, with 15 bases between the two ends. The CDR3 has 13 residues. The germline gives CDR1 LGHDT, CDR2 YNNKEL (reference sequence). In nucleotides, the CDR3 is TGTGCCAGCAGCCAACAGGGGCTATCAGAGCAGTACTTC. Translation: CASSQQGLSEQYF.

This sequence joins TRBV27 and TRBJ2-7, with no clear D. Germline V lookup: CDR1 MNHEY, CDR2 SMNVEV (reference sequence). This CDR3 region has 16 residues. V was clipped by 5 bases and J by 0 bases, with 17 bases between them. The chain's CDR3 is CASSQTPRRSSYEQYF. DNA of the CDR3: TGTGCCAGCAGTCAAACTCCACGACGGAGCTCCTACGAGCAGTACTTC.

This clonotype was counted a few times. The chain combines TRBV20-1 with TRBJ2-7; 9 positions agree with TRBD1. The CDR3 spans 17 residues. V gave up 6 bases and J gave up 1 base; unmatched junction bases: 16. CDR1 DFQATT and CDR2 SNEGSKA come from the germline V gene (reference sequence). The CDR3 nucleotides read TGCAGTGCCCAACTGGGGGGTGACAGGGGGAAATCCTACGAGCAGTACTTC. Amino acid sequence: CSAQLGGDRGKSYEQYF.

As to this clonotype: A much larger clone sits a single nucleotide away, making a read error possible. The chain has TRBV12-3 or TRBV12-4 and TRBJ2-7; the match to TRBD2 covers 8 bases. The V segment lost 6 bases and the J segment 7 bases; nucleotides outside the gene matches: 8. The CDR3 contains 13 residues. CDR3 amino acids: CASRRLANNEQYF. The CDR3 coding sequence is TGTGCCAGCAGAAGACTAGCGAACAATGAGCAGTACTTC.

This clonotype was detected once. This chain links TRBV20-1 with TRBJ1-1, with D tentatively TRBD1 (6 bases). The CDR3 runs 15 residues. Germline lookup yields CDR1 DFQATT and CDR2 SNEGSKA (reference sequence). The V and J ends lost 3 bases and 4 bases respectively, with 18 bases between them. The CDR3 region has the DNA TGCAGTGCTAGGCCACAGGGTCGCATGTTCACTGAAGCTTTCTTT. Protein: CSARPQGRMFTEAFF.

The chain carries TRBV6-1 and TRBJ2-1, with 7 positions matching TRBD1. V lost 7 bases and J lost 4; bases outside the gene matches: 10. CDR1 is MNHNS and CDR2 is SASEGT in the germline V gene. The CDR3 is 15 residues long. The CDR3 sequence is CASKGRDSPYNEQFF. The CDR3 coding sequence is TGTGCCAGCAAAGGCCGGGACAGTCCTTACAATGAGCAGTTCTTC.

This sequence joins TRBV11-2 and TRBJ2-1; D gene unclear. The CDR3 runs 13 residues. Per the germline V gene, CDR1 is SGHAT and CDR2 is FQNNGV. With 1 base removed from V and 9 bases from J, the gap between germline ends came to 10 bases. The CDR3 reads CASSLGTLGEQFF. The CDR3 DNA reads as TGTGCCAGCAGCTTAGGGACCCTCGGTGAGCAGTTCTTC.

The chain uses TRBV29-1 and TRBJ1-2; D call uncertain. The CDR3 totals 10 residues. The germline gives CDR1 SQVTM, CDR2 ANQGSEA. The V end lost 3 bases, the J end lost 6 bases, and 5 bases lay between the germline ends. The CDR3 spells CSVDADGYTF. The CDR3 DNA sequence: TGCAGCGTTGATGCCGATGGCTACACCTTC.

The chain joins TRBV9 to TRBJ2-5; a possible D gene is TRBD2 (6 bases). Per germline, CDR1 SGDLS and CDR2 YYNGEE. Trimming pared 3 bases from V and 5 bases from J, leaving 14 bases between. The CDR3 has 14 residues. CDR3 protein: CASSAPQEGETQYF. DNA of the CDR3: TGTGCCAGCAGCGCCCCCCAGGAGGGGGAGACCCAGTACTTC.

The chain links TRBV3-1 to TRBJ1-3, with D perhaps TRBD1 (6 bases). The CDR3 is 18 amino acids. The germline V gene has CDR1 LGHDT and CDR2 YNNKEL (reference sequence). Trimming stripped 1 base from V and 4 bases from J, with 20 bases between. The CDR3 region is CASSQGKSFGGPGNTIYF. The CDR3 DNA sequence: TGTGCCAGCAGCCAAGGAAAGTCGTTTGGGGGGCCAGGAAACACCATATATTTT.

This clonotype was seen only a few times. The chain combines TRBV28 with TRBJ1-2; tentative D call: TRBD1 (6 bases). Deletions cut 6 bases from V and 4 bases from J, with 12 bases between. This CDR3 spans 13 amino acids. CDR1 and CDR2 from the germline V gene are MDHEN and SYDVKM. CDR3 loop: CASRIGQIYGYTF. The CDR3 bases are TGTGCCAGCAGGATCGGACAGATCTATGGCTACACCTTC.

V usage is TRBV7-3 and J usage is TRBJ2-1; 8 nucleotides match TRBD1. This CDR3 spans 15 amino acids. V was pared by 2 bases and J by 8 bases, with 8 bases of the junction left unmatched. The germline gives CDR1 SGHTA, CDR2 FQGTGA. The CDR3 loop reads CASSLGGRGRDEQFF. For the CDR3, the DNA is TGTGCCAGCAGCTTAGGGGGCAGGGGGCGGGATGAGCAGTTCTTC.

On this clonotype itself: One end of the junction varies from germline; a read error may be responsible. The J gene is TRBJ1-2, the V gene TRBV4-2, with a possible D match to TRBD1 (5 bases). Germline CDR1 is LGHNA and CDR2 is YNFKEQ. The CDR3 extends over 16 amino acids. This CDR3 is CAGSQEGLMGNYGYTF. Here the CDR3 DNA reads TGTGCCGGCAGCCAAGAGGGGCTCATGGGAAACTATGGCTACACCTTC.